The 29 T cell receptor beta chains reported below all come from one sample, sequenced in a study of T cells in tumors after PD-1 blockade. This table comes from immunoSEQ multiplex PCR, and its TCRdb copy is limited to in-frame clones, with some not included. This sample carries 60,000 to 75,000 clones, over 65% of them seen once, and the ten largest clones take 4.7%. Specimen: PBMCs, collected after anti-PD-1 treatment. These TCRs come from a human donor with basal cell carcinoma.

The sample holds a few counts of this clone. This chain links TRBV4-1 with TRBJ1-5; D unclear. In germline, CDR1 is MGHRA, CDR2 YSYEKL. The ends were cut back, 1 base at V and 5 bases at J, with 18 bases in the middle. This CDR3 spans 17 amino acids. Here the CDR3 DNA reads TGCGCCAGCAGCCAAGTTTTGGATTGGGCGGGGTATCAGCCCCAGCATTTT. Translation gives CASSQVLDWAGYQPQHF.

This clone was seen only a few times. The rearrangement uses TRBV6-1 and TRBJ2-1; 8 bases match TRBD2. The junction had 6 bases not matched to a gene; V was cut back by 2 bases and J by 6 bases. This CDR3 spans 15 amino acids. Germline assignment: CDR1 MNHNS and CDR2 SASEGT. The CDR3 sequence is CASSENGGAANEQFF. CDR3 DNA: TGTGCCAGCAGTGAAAACGGGGGGGCGGCCAATGAGCAGTTCTTC.

The rearrangement uses TRBV5-6 and TRBJ2-7; no firm D call. CDR3 length: 11 amino acids. Germline values: CDR1 SGHDT, CDR2 YYEEEE. The germline V and J ends were trimmed by 6 bases and 0 bases, with 4 bases remaining between them. The CDR3 protein is CASKGSYEQYF. CDR3 nucleotide sequence: TGTGCCAGCAAGGGCTCCTACGAGCAGTACTTC.

This clone was recorded a few times. The rearrangement links TRBV6-5 to TRBJ2-6, with 7 positions matching TRBD1. V lost 10 bases to trimming and J lost 4 bases; unmatched junction nucleotides: 7. Per germline, CDR1 MNHEY and CDR2 SVGAGI. CDR3 length: 14 residues. The CDR3 reads CATKTGDGANVLTF. CDR3 DNA: TGTGCCACCAAAACAGGGGACGGGGCCAACGTCCTGACTTTC.

The gene calls are TRBV5-6 and TRBJ2-4, with D possibly matching TRBD1 (6 bases). Germline V gene data show CDR1 as SGHDT and CDR2 as YYEEEE. There are 15 residues in the CDR3. V was pared by 4 bases and J by 5 bases, with 16 bases between. The CDR3 loop is CASSLPAQGQNIQYF. DNA for the CDR3: TGTGCCAGCAGCCTGCCGGCACAGGGCCAAAACATTCAGTACTTC.

The CDR3 DNA sequence: TGCGCCAGTAGTTATGCCGGGACAGGGGACTACGAGCAGTACTTC. It specifies CASSYAGTGDYEQYF. The V gene is TRBV10-1, the J gene TRBJ2-7; 10 bases fit TRBD1. Germline V gives CDR1 WNHNN, CDR2 SYGVQD (reference sequence). After removal of 9 bases from V and 3 bases from J, the junction contained 11 bases not matched to a gene. The CDR3 spans 15 residues.

This clone has just a few counts. The chain carries TRBV19 and TRBJ1-2; no clear D gene. Germline CDR1 reads LNHDA; CDR2 reads SQIVND (reference sequence). The CDR3 spans 15 residues. Trimming shortened V by 6 bases and J by 0 bases, and 14 bases separated the two germline ends. The CDR3 protein is CASSPFEGTNYGYTF. CDR3 DNA sequence: TGTGCCAGTAGCCCTTTCGAGGGAACTAACTATGGCTACACCTTC. Full variable domain (rest looked up from reference TRBV19 and TRBJ1-2): DGGITQSPKYLFRKEGQNVTLSCEQNLNHDAMYWYRQDPGQGLRLIYYSQIVNDFQKGDIAEGYSVSREKKESFPLTVTSAQKNPTAFYLCASSPFEGTNYGYTFGSGTRLTVV.

This sequence joins TRBV2 and TRBJ2-6, with TRBD1 matching 7 bases. The V segment lost 6 bases and the J segment 0 bases; nucleotides outside the gene matches: 8. This CDR3 has 17 amino acids. Per the germline V gene, CDR1 is SNHLY and CDR2 is FYNNEI. The CDR3 region is CASRGETGASGANVLTF. The CDR3 nucleotides are TGTGCCAGCAGAGGGGAAACAGGGGCCTCTGGGGCCAACGTCCTGACTTTC. The full variable domain, in which reference TRBV2 and TRBJ2-6 provide the parts outside the CDR3, is EPEVTQTPSHQVTQMGQEVILRCVPISNHLYFYWYRQILGQKVEFLVSFYNNEISEKSEIFDDQFSVERPDGSNFTLKIRSTKLEDSAMYFCASRGETGASGANVLTFGAGSRLTVL.

The chain joins TRBV5-1 to TRBJ1-4, with TRBD1 matching 12 bases. V trimming: 8 bases; J trimming: 3 bases; junction bases outside the gene matches: 2. This CDR3 has 14 residues. From germline, CDR1 is SGHRS and CDR2 YFSETQ. CDR3 protein: CASGTGGPNEKLFF. CDR3 bases: TGCGCCAGTGGGACAGGGGGCCCTAATGAAAAACTGTTTTTT. The variable domain in full, with the rest retrieved from reference TRBV5-1 and TRBJ1-4, is KAGVTQTPRYLIKTRGQQVTLSCSPISGHRSVSWYQQTPGQGLQFLFEYFSETQRNKGNFPGRFSGRQFSNSRSEMNVSTLELGDSALYLCASGTGGPNEKLFFGSGTQLSVL.

The rearrangement uses TRBV7-2 and TRBJ2-1; possibly TRBD2 for D (5 bases). V was cut by 6 bases and J by 7 bases, with 10 bases left in between. CDR1 is SGHTA and CDR2 is FQGNSA in the germline V gene. This CDR3 region has 12 residues. In nucleotides, the CDR3 is TGTGCCAGCAGAAGGAGCGGTAATGAGCAGTTCTTC. Amino acid sequence: CASRRSGNEQFF. The variable domain in full, with the rest retrieved from reference TRBV7-2 and TRBJ2-1, is GAGVSQSPSNKVTEKGKDVELRCDPISGHTALYWYRQSLGQGLEFLIYFQGNSAPDKSGLPSDRFSAERTGGSVSTLTIQRTQQEDSAVYLCASRRSGNEQFFGPGTRLTVL.

J is TRBJ2-2 and V is TRBV19; tentatively, D is TRBD2 (5 bases). Germline-derived CDR1 and CDR2 are LNHDA and SQIVND (reference sequence). This CDR3 has 14 residues. Trimming took off 5 bases at V and 6 bases at J, with 13 bases between the two ends. The CDR3 coding sequence is TGTGCCAGTAGTCCCCCGACGGGGTCCGGGGAGCTGTTTTTT. Its translation is CASSPPTGSGELFF.

The V and J genes are TRBV19 and TRBJ2-2; perhaps TRBD2 as D (5 bases). Germline V lookup: CDR1 LNHDA, CDR2 SQIVND (reference sequence). Trimming took off 5 bases at V and 7 bases at J, with 14 bases between the two ends. This CDR3 is 14 amino acids long. The CDR3 loop reads CASSAAGSRGELFF. The CDR3 nucleotides are TGTGCCAGTAGTGCAGCTGGGAGCCGCGGGGAGCTGTTTTTT. Based on the CDR3 plus reference TRBV19 and TRBJ2-2, the full variable domain is DGGITQSPKYLFRKEGQNVTLSCEQNLNHDAMYWYRQDPGQGLRLIYYSQIVNDFQKGDIAEGYSVSREKKESFPLTVTSAQKNPTAFYLCASSAAGSRGELFFGEGSRLTVL.

The J gene is TRBJ1-5, the V gene TRBV6-5; D is unresolved. V gave up 8 bases and J gave up 4 bases, with 15 bases separating them. Germline V gene sequence: CDR1 MNHEY, CDR2 SVGAGI. The CDR3 has 14 residues. The CDR3 DNA is TGTGCCAGCTCCCGAGGCTATAGTAATCAGCCCCAGCATTTT. This sequence encodes CASSRGYSNQPQHF.

V is TRBV5-1 and J is TRBJ2-1; 8 nucleotides align to TRBD1. In germline, CDR1 is SGHRS, CDR2 YFSETQ. V trimming: 4 bases; J trimming: 4 bases; junction bases outside the gene matches: 7. This CDR3 contains 15 residues. DNA for the CDR3: TGCGCCAGCAGCCCCGGGACAGGCCATTACAATGAGCAGTTCTTC. Residues: CASSPGTGHYNEQFF.

The chain is built from TRBV6-5 and TRBJ1-4, with a possible D match to TRBD1 (6 bases). The ends were cut back, 8 bases at V and 6 bases at J, with 13 bases in the middle. This CDR3 has 13 amino acids. Germline CDR1 and CDR2: MNHEY and SVGAGI. The CDR3 loop reads CASALNRDEKLFF. For the CDR3, the DNA is TGTGCCAGCGCCCTCAACAGGGATGAAAAACTGTTTTTT.

The chain employs TRBV3-1 (or the pseudogene TRBV3-2) and TRBJ2-1; no definite D call. The length of the CDR3 is 12 residues. Germline V gene sequence: CDR1 LGHDT, CDR2 YNNKEL (reference sequence). Trimming cost V 3 bases and J 5 bases, with 5 bases left between them. DNA of the CDR3: TGTGCCAGCAGCCATTCCGACAATGAGCAGTTCTTC. This sequence encodes CASSHSDNEQFF.

The chain has TRBV27 and TRBJ1-2, with a tentative D call TRBD1 (6 bases). There are 15 residues in the CDR3. Germline CDR1 MNHEY, CDR2 SMNVEV (reference sequence). The V end was cut by 4 bases, the J end by 2 bases, with 14 bases between. The CDR3 sequence: CASSSPRQGNYGYTF. CDR3 DNA: TGTGCCAGCAGTTCCCCGCGTCAGGGGAACTATGGCTACACCTTC.

The gene calls are TRBV7-6 and TRBJ2-2; D remains unclear. V was shortened by 6 bases and J by 7 bases, with 6 bases between the two germline ends. The CDR3 spans 11 residues. Germline CDR1 SGHVS, CDR2 FNYEAQ. The CDR3 bases are TGTGCCAGCAGTAGTGGCGGGGAGCTGTTTTTT. Encoded protein: CASSSGGELFF.

V is TRBV4-1 and J is TRBJ2-3; 10 bases are a match to TRBD2. Germline trimming cut 1 base from V and 3 bases from J; bases unmatched to any gene: 4. In germline, CDR1 is MGHRA, CDR2 YSYEKL. This CDR3 comprises 16 residues. Here the CDR3 reads CASSQVSSGGTDTQYF. In DNA form, the CDR3 reads TGCGCCAGCAGCCAAGTGTCTAGCGGGGGAACAGATACGCAGTATTTT.

This clone has a handful of counts. V and J are TRBV6-4 and TRBJ2-1; 14 bases are a match to TRBD2. The CDR3 length is 15 residues. With V trimmed by 4 bases and J by 6 bases, 2 bases remained unmatched. Germline V gene data show CDR1 as MRHNA and CDR2 as SNTAGT. The CDR3 loop is CASSGLAGGPNEQFF. The CDR3 DNA follows: TGTGCCAGCAGTGGACTAGCGGGGGGGCCCAATGAGCAGTTCTTC.

V is TRBV29-1 and J is TRBJ2-5, with D tentatively TRBD1 (5 bases). The CDR3 covers 10 residues. Trimming took off 8 bases at V and 3 bases at J, with 7 bases between the two ends. Germline V gene lookup returns CDR1 SQVTM and CDR2 ANQGSEA. CDR3 in DNA: TGCAGCATAGGGGAAGAGACCCAGTACTTC. The encoded protein is CSIGEETQYF.

The V gene is TRBV5-4, the J gene TRBJ1-4; 8 bases match TRBD1. The germline V gene encodes CDR1 SGHNT and CDR2 YYREEE (reference sequence). Unmatched junction bases numbered 10, after V lost 4 bases and J lost 8 bases. This CDR3 region has 15 residues. CDR3 in amino acids: CASSPGGQGREKLFF. The CDR3 region has the DNA TGTGCCAGCAGCCCCGGTGGACAGGGAAGAGAAAAACTGTTTTTT. The full variable domain, with the rest looked up from reference TRBV5-4 and TRBJ1-4, is ETGVTQSPTHLIKTRGQQVTLRCSSQSGHNTVSWYQQALGQGPQFIFQYYREEENGRGNFPPRFSGLQFPNYSSELNVNALELDDSALYLCASSPGGQGREKLFFGSGTQLSVL.

This chain connects TRBV6-5 to TRBJ1-3, with 7 bases matching TRBD1. Germline assignment: CDR1 MNHEY and CDR2 SVGAGI. Trimming took 2 bases from V and 4 from J; bases not matched to a gene: 5. The CDR3 spans 15 residues. The CDR3 DNA is TGTGCCAGCAGTTACAGGGGGCTCAGGGGAAACACCATATATTTT. Translated: CASSYRGLRGNTIYF.

V is TRBV27 and J is TRBJ1-2, with TRBD1 as a possible D gene (5 bases). The CDR3 is made up of 16 amino acids. The germline CDR1 and CDR2 sequences are MNHEY and SMNVEV (reference sequence). The V end lost 3 bases, the J end lost 5 bases, and 19 bases lay between the germline ends. The CDR3 loop reads CASSFGGGAPFYGYTF. CDR3 nucleotide sequence: TGTGCCAGCAGTTTCGGGGGAGGGGCCCCCTTTTATGGCTACACCTTC.

This clone was counted once. V and J are TRBV5-6 and TRBJ1-2; 11 bases align to TRBD1. The CDR3 covers 13 residues. Germline values: CDR1 SGHDT, CDR2 YYEEEE. Trimming took 6 bases from V and 5 from J; bases not matched to a gene: 3. The CDR3 region is CASTGTGGYGYTF. CDR3 in DNA: TGTGCCAGCACCGGGACAGGGGGTTATGGCTACACCTTC.

The chain uses TRBV24-1 and TRBJ2-6; possibly TRBD2 for D (6 bases). This CDR3 is 16 amino acids long. V lost 4 bases to trimming and J lost 4 bases, with 13 bases between them. Germline CDR1 reads KGHDR; CDR2 reads SFDVKD. The CDR3 reads CATSDGGERGANVLTF. The CDR3 region has the DNA TGTGCCACCAGTGACGGAGGGGAACGAGGGGCCAACGTCCTGACTTTC.

By frequency in the sample, this clone is medium-sized. This chain uses TRBV19 with TRBJ2-2, with TRBD2 matching over 10 bases. The V gene end was trimmed by 8 bases and the J gene end by 4 bases; junction bases not matched to a gene: 1. CDR3 size: 13 residues. Germline CDR1 and CDR2: LNHDA and SQIVND (reference sequence). CDR3 in amino acids: CASQRGGTGELFF. DNA of the CDR3: TGTGCCAGTCAGCGGGGGGGCACCGGGGAGCTGTTTTTT.

In its sample, this clone was seen a few times. The rearrangement joins TRBV7-8 to TRBJ1-2; TRBD1 matches 7 bases. The V gene end was trimmed by 1 base and the J gene end by 3 bases; junction bases not matched to a gene: 5. This CDR3 comprises 15 residues. Germline loops: CDR1 SGHVS, CDR2 FQNEAQ. The CDR3, as DNA: TGTGCCAGCAGCTTAGGAGGGGGCAATGACTATGGCTACACCTTC. Its protein is CASSLGGGNDYGYTF. Looking up the rest from reference TRBV7-8 and TRBJ1-2 gives the full variable domain: GAGVSQSPRYKVAKRGQDVALRCDPISGHVSLFWYQQALGQGPEFLTYFQNEAQLDKSGLPSDRFFAERPEGSVSTLKIQRTQQEDSAVYLCASSLGGGNDYGYTFGSGTRLTVV.

The chain links TRBV19 to TRBJ1-5; D not certain. The CDR3 is made up of 14 amino acids. CDR1 is LNHDA, CDR2 SQIVND, per germline (reference sequence). The V and J ends lost 10 bases and 3 bases respectively, with 16 bases between them. CDR3 sequence reads: CAINGRSDNQPQHF. The CDR3 coding sequence is TGTGCCATTAACGGGCGGTCAGACAATCAGCCCCAGCATTTT.